This T cell receptor (beta chain) was found in a study of Ad26.COV2.S vaccination and SARS-CoV-2 variants. General study findings and limits: Vaccinated and placebo-treated recipients had similar non-spike TCR breadth.

The V gene end was trimmed by 4 bases and the J gene end by 5 bases; junction bases not matched to a gene: 5. The length of the CDR3 is 13 residues. From germline, CDR1 is KGHSH and CDR2 LQKENI. Clones were read by immunoSEQ multiplex PCR, and TCRdb kept only the in-frame ones, dropping some. The profile shows about 320,000 clones, 85% to 90% of them singletons. The treatment: some 20 received Ad26.COV2.S at low or high dose, single or two shots; about 5 received placebo; per-sample allocation not given. Sample collection was performed on day 63 after the first vaccine or placebo injection. Notes on this clone: Its antigen is not known.

This rearrangement joins TRBV18 to TRBJ2-7, with TRBD1 identical over 7 bases. This clonotype was obtained from a person aged 18-60 years who received the Ad26.COV2.S COVID-19 vaccine or a placebo. The source was peripheral blood, collected in a trial of Ad26.COV2.S vaccine versus placebo. The CDR3 sequence is CASSRQGMNEQYF. The CDR3 region has the DNA TGTGCCAGCTCACGACAGGGAATGAACGAGCAGTACTTC.